The text below deals with one TCR beta chain. The antigen remains unidentified. The entry originates in a study of persistence of HIV-infected CD4 T cells. The V end was cut by 7 bases, the J end by 2 bases, with 15 bases between. CDR1 and CDR2 (germline): MNHEY, SVGAGI. This CDR3 region has 14 residues. The immunoSEQ assay was version 4, run in survey mode. Produced via immunoSEQ multiplex PCR; TCRdb's table is partial and in-frame only. Among roughly 43,000 clones listed, roughly 90% were seen once. Cells were stimulated nonspecifically with anti-CD3/anti-CD28 magnetic beads. Sorting of responding CD4+ T cells relied on upregulated CD40 ligand together with CD69.

This receptor was taken from an adult man with HIV who was CMV-seropositive. The material sequenced was CD4+ T cells sorted from PBMCs after roughly 18-hour stimulation, taken from a patient who received antiretroviral therapy. The chain couples TRBV6-5 to TRBJ2-7, with TRBD2 as a possible D gene (6 bases). The CDR3 DNA reads TGTGCCAGCACCACTTGGAGGGTACCCTACGAGCAGTACTTC. Amino acids: CASTTWRVPYEQYF.